Listed here are 4 T cell receptor beta chains from one sample, sequenced in a study of shared clonotypes between healthy human individuals. The data were produced by immunoSEQ multiplex PCR, yet TCRdb's version contains in-frame clones alone and is incomplete. The repertoire has 2 million to 3 million clones, approximately 94% of them found once; the top ten carry around 0.4%. The sample taken for sequencing was naive CD4+ T cells from PBMCs. As for subset: CD45RA+ positively selected. The source of these receptors is a man aged 18 to 35 in good health. Some clones in this sample may be carry-over from other donors' samples.

V is TRBV6-1 and J is TRBJ1-1; D perhaps matches TRBD1 (6 bases). Germline assignment: CDR1 MNHNS and CDR2 SASEGT. Deletions cut 5 bases from V and 1 base from J, with 11 bases between. CDR3 length: 14 residues. CDR3 in amino acids: CASSPTGRNTEAFF. In DNA, the CDR3 is TGTGCCAGCAGTCCAACAGGGCGGAACACTGAAGCTTTCTTT.

The chain has TRBV19 and TRBJ2-7; 9 bases align to TRBD2. Germline CDR1 and CDR2: LNHDA and SQIVND (reference sequence). V gave up 5 bases and J gave up 3 bases; unmatched junction bases: 8. CDR3 length equals 15 residues. In nucleotides, the CDR3 is TGTGCCAGTAGTCTCCCCGGGACTAGCCGCTACGAGCAGTACTTC. This gives the protein CASSLPGTSRYEQYF.

The CDR3 region has the DNA TGCGCCAGCACCCCCTTGGACAGGGGCCCCGGTTGGACTGAAGCTTTCTTT. Protein sequence: CASTPLDRGPGWTEAFF. V and J are TRBV10-2 and TRBJ1-1; 9 bases align to TRBD1. This CDR3 spans 17 amino acids. The V gene end was trimmed by 7 bases and the J gene end by 5 bases; junction bases not matched to a gene: 17. Germline CDR1 and CDR2: WSHSY and SAAADI.

This CDR3 is CASHGGGGTAEAFF. The CDR3 DNA sequence: TGTGCCAGCCACGGAGGCGGTGGGACCGCCGAAGCTTTCTTT. The chain employs TRBV18 and TRBJ1-1; D may be TRBD1 (5 bases). Trimming took off 8 bases at V and 8 bases at J, with 21 bases between the two ends. CDR3 length: 14 residues. Germline CDR1 is KGHSH and CDR2 is LQKENI.